A selection of T cell receptor beta chains follows, all from one sample in a study of cytomegalovirus exposure and HLA in healthy donors. Clones were sequenced by immunoSEQ multiplex PCR, and TCRdb holds only the in-frame ones, with some missing. The table has 150,000 to 200,000 clones, roughly 80% seen once. The sequencing sample was made of PBMCs. The receptor set was obtained from a woman between 18 and 29 years old in good health and CMV-seronegative. CDR3s include the opening cysteine and the closing phenylalanine or tryptophan. The D gene is left open where the match is weak. Where a row states a size, it is once, few, many or the class of an expanded clone; other rows omit it.

CDR3nt | CDR3aa | d_gene | v_gene | abundance | j_gene
TGTGCCAGCAGCGCACGGGGGGGACTAGGATGGCCCAATGAGCAGTTCTTC | CASSARGGLGWPNEQFF | TRBD2 | TRBV9 | . | TRBJ2-1
TGTGCCAGCAGCTTAGCAGCGGAAGAGACCCAGTACTTC | CASSLAAEETQYF | . | TRBV7-2 | . | TRBJ2-5
TGTGCCAGCAGTCCCAATCCGGGACAGGGGTTTCTCGAGCAGTACTTC | CASSPNPGQGFLEQYF | TRBD1 | TRBV27 | . | TRBJ2-7
TGCGCCAGCAGTCAATCGAGGGACAGGCCTTCCTACGAGCAGTACTTC | CASSQSRDRPSYEQYF | TRBD1 | TRBV23-1 | . | TRBJ2-7
TGTGCCAGCAGTTTCTTTAGGGGAGGCTACAATGAGCAGTTCTTC | CASSFFRGGYNEQFF | . | TRBV28 | . | TRBJ2-1
TGCGCCAGCAGCCAAGCAAGCGAGCAGTTCTTC | CASSQASEQFF | . | TRBV4-3 | . | TRBJ2-1
TGCGCCAGCAGCCAAGATCATAAGGTACAGCACCTCTACGAGCAGTACTTC | CASSQDHKVQHLYEQYF | . | TRBV4-3 | . | TRBJ2-7
TGTGCCAGCAGCTTAGCCCCGACCGGGAACGCCTACAATGAGCAGTTCTTC | CASSLAPTGNAYNEQFF | . | TRBV7-2 | . | TRBJ2-1
TGCAGCGTCCTCCCCAGGGACTATGGCTACACCTTC | CSVLPRDYGYTF | . | TRBV29-1 | few | TRBJ1-2
TGTGCCAGCAGCTTAATGGGCCCTATCGGCGGGGAGCTGTTTTTT | CASSLMGPIGGELFF | . | TRBV7-2 | . | TRBJ2-2
TGTGCCAGCAGCTCTCAGGGTACTGGTTCCTACAATGAGCAGTTCTTC | CASSSQGTGSYNEQFF | . | TRBV7-2 | . | TRBJ2-1
TGTGCCAGCAGTGCCCCTAGCGGGAGGTTCAACGAGCAGTACTTC | CASSAPSGRFNEQYF | TRBD2 | TRBV27 | . | TRBJ2-7
TGTGCCAGCTCACCCACTAGCGGGATCGAGCAGTACTTC | CASSPTSGIEQYF | TRBD2 | TRBV18 | . | TRBJ2-7
TGTGCCAGCAGCTTAAGGGGGGGTCAGCCCCAGCATTTT | CASSLRGGQPQHF | . | TRBV7-6 | . | TRBJ1-5
TGTGCCAGTAGTATATTTGGCCGGACAAGAAGACAGCCCCAGCATTTT | CASSIFGRTRRQPQHF | . | TRBV19 | . | TRBJ1-5
TGTGCCAGCAGCTTGAGTCTAGCGGGATGGGAGACCCAGTACTTC | CASSLSLAGWETQYF | TRBD2 | TRBV7-9 | . | TRBJ2-5
TGTGCCAGTAGTATATCGGACAGCAGTTCGCAGCCCCAGCATTTT | CASSISDSSSQPQHF | . | TRBV19 | . | TRBJ1-5
TGTGCCATCAGTGATACAGGGACGCCACTTAACGAGCAGTACTTC | CAISDTGTPLNEQYF | . | TRBV10-3 | . | TRBJ2-7
TGTGCCAGCAGCCTTGGACTAGAGGGATACAATGAGCAGTTCTTC | CASSLGLEGYNEQFF | TRBD2 | TRBV9 | . | TRBJ2-1
TGTGCCAGCAGTGAACCCCGCGACAGGTTGGCACGGTTTGGGAAGGGGGAGCTGTTTTTT | CASSEPRDRLARFGKGELFF | . | TRBV2 | . | TRBJ2-2
TGCAGTGCTTCCCCCGGGGGGCAGTTCTTC | CSASPGGQFF | . | TRBV20-1 | . | TRBJ2-1
TGTGCCAGCAGCCCGAAAGTAATGACTAGCGGAAAAGAGACCCAGTACTTC | CASSPKVMTSGKETQYF | TRBD2 | TRBV7-8 | . | TRBJ2-5
TGCAGCGTTGAAAGTCCGGCGGACATGGGCTATGGCTACACCTTC | CSVESPADMGYGYTF | . | TRBV29-1 | . | TRBJ1-2
TGCAGCGGCCTGTTGACTAGTTCGCCATTGGATGAGCAGTTCTTC | CSGLLTSSPLDEQFF | . | TRBV29-1 | . | TRBJ2-1
TGCGCCAGCAGCTTTCCCGGACAGGGTTACACCGGGGAGCTGTTTTTT | CASSFPGQGYTGELFF | TRBD1 | TRBV5-1 | few | TRBJ2-2
TGTGCCAGCAGACTCACAGGGAATGAGCAGTTCTTC | CASRLTGNEQFF | . | TRBV2 | . | TRBJ2-1
TGTGCCTGGAGGGAGGGTCTGGCCTACGAGCAGTACTTC | CAWREGLAYEQYF | . | TRBV30 | . | TRBJ2-7
TGTGCCAGCAGTTTAGGCTGGCAGGGTAGAGTGGACTATGGCTACACCTTC | CASSLGWQGRVDYGYTF | . | TRBV28 | . | TRBJ1-2
TGTGCTAGCAGCTTACAAGGACTAGCTGAAGAGACCCAGTACTTC | CASSLQGLAEETQYF | TRBD2 | TRBV7-7 | . | TRBJ2-5
TGTGCCAGCAGTAACAGGGGTGACACCCAAGGGACCCAGTACTTC | CASSNRGDTQGTQYF | TRBD1 | TRBV27 | . | TRBJ2-5
TGCGCCAGCAGCCATGACGGACAGGGAGTTTTGGAAAAACTGTTTTTT | CASSHDGQGVLEKLFF | TRBD1 | TRBV4-1 | . | TRBJ1-4
TGTGCCAGCAACTCTCGGGACAGGACGGCCTACGAGCAGTACTTC | CASNSRDRTAYEQYF | TRBD1 | TRBV6-1 | . | TRBJ2-7
TGTGCCAGCAGTTTGGCCCAGGGATCGGATCAGCCCCAGCATTTT | CASSLAQGSDQPQHF | . | TRBV27 | . | TRBJ1-5
TGTGCCAGCAGTTTAAACAGGGGGCCTGGAAACACCATATATTTT | CASSLNRGPGNTIYF | TRBD1 | TRBV28 | . | TRBJ1-3
TGTGCCAGCTCACCACCGGTTACGGGGACCTACGAGCAGTACTTC | CASSPPVTGTYEQYF | . | TRBV18 | once | TRBJ2-7
TGTGCCAGCAGCCACCGGGACAAATATTACGAGCAGTACTTC | CASSHRDKYYEQYF | . | TRBV2 | . | TRBJ2-7
TGCGCCAGCAGCTTACAGTACAGGGGGAACACCGGGGAGCTGTTTTTT | CASSLQYRGNTGELFF | TRBD1 | TRBV5-1 | once | TRBJ2-2
TGCAGCACTGCCCTCCTAGCGGAGGGATACGAGCAGTACTTC | CSTALLAEGYEQYF | TRBD2 | TRBV29-1 | . | TRBJ2-7
TGTGCCAGTAGTAGAGGGCTAGAGGGGAACACCGGGGAGCTGTTTTTT | CASSRGLEGNTGELFF | . | TRBV19 | . | TRBJ2-2
TGTGCCAGCAGGCTAGGGGGGGTCGGCGGGGAGCTGTTTTTT | CASRLGGVGGELFF | . | TRBV6-1 | . | TRBJ2-2
TGCAGCGCGCCAGGGGTCCCTAACACCGGGGAGCTGTTTTTT | CSAPGVPNTGELFF | . | TRBV29-1 | few | TRBJ2-2
TGTGCCAGCAGCGTAGCCGGGACAGGGACCTACAATGAGCAGTTCTTC | CASSVAGTGTYNEQFF | TRBD1 | TRBV9 | . | TRBJ2-1
TGTGCCAGCAGGGACCCTCGGGATTTCGGGGAAGCTTTCTTT | CASRDPRDFGEAFF | . | TRBV28 | . | TRBJ1-1
TGCGCCAGCAGCCAACCCTCCAGACAGAATAATGAAAAACTGTTTTTT | CASSQPSRQNNEKLFF | . | TRBV4-1 | . | TRBJ1-4
TGCGCCAGCAGTGAGCCCTTAGACAGGGCCACCTACGAGCAGTACTTC | CASSEPLDRATYEQYF | TRBD1 | TRBV10-1 | . | TRBJ2-7
TGTGCCAGCAGCTTGGCCGGCCAGGGATTGGCTGAAGCTTTCTTT | CASSLAGQGLAEAFF | . | TRBV5-4 | . | TRBJ1-1
TGTGCCAGCAGGCCCGCTCGGGAGAAGAACTACAATGAGCAGTTCTTC | CASRPAREKNYNEQFF | . | TRBV7-9 | . | TRBJ2-1
TGCGCCAGCAGCCATACCCCGGGACAGGGGAGGGAAAAACTGTTTTTT | CASSHTPGQGREKLFF | TRBD1 | TRBV4-1 | few | TRBJ1-4
TGCGCCAGCAGCCCCGGACAGATTAATTCACCCCTCCACTTT | CASSPGQINSPLHF | . | TRBV5-1 | . | TRBJ1-6
TGTGCCAGCAGCTTTATGAGGGATACTGAAGCTTTCTTT | CASSFMRDTEAFF | . | TRBV7-9 | . | TRBJ1-1
TGTGCCAGCAGCCCGCGAGGGGGTGTCGAAGCTTTCTTT | CASSPRGGVEAFF | . | TRBV4-2 | . | TRBJ1-1
TGTGCCAGCATAGCGGGAGGGAGCACAGATACGCAGTATTTT | CASIAGGSTDTQYF | TRBD2 | TRBV6-1 | . | TRBJ2-3
TGTGCCAGCAAAACGGATCGGACTAGCGGGATATTCGAGTCTCGTGAGCAGTTCTTC | CASKTDRTSGIFESREQFF | TRBD2 | TRBV28 | . | TRBJ2-1
TGCAGCGTTGCAGGGATTCCCCACTTACCGAGCTCCTACGAGCAGTACTTC | CSVAGIPHLPSSYEQYF | . | TRBV29-1 | few | TRBJ2-7